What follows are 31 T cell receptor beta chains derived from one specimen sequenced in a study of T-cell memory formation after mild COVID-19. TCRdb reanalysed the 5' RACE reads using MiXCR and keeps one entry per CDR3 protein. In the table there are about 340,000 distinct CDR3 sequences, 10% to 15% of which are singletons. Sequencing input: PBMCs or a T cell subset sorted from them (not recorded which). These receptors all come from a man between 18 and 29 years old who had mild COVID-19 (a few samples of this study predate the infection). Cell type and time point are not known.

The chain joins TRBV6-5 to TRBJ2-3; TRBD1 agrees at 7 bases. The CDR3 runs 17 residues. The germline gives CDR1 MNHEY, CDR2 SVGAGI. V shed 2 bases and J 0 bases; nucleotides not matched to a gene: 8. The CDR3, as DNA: TGTGCCAGCAGTTACACCTTTACAGGGGTTAGCACAGATACGCAGTATTTT. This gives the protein CASSYTFTGVSTDTQYF.

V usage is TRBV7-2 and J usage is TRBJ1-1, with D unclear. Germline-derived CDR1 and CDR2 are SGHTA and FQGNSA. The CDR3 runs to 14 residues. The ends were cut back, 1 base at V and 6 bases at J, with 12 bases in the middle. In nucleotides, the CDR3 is TGTGCCAGCAGCTTAGGATGGGCCAGCCCTGAAGCTTTCTTT. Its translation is CASSLGWASPEAFF.

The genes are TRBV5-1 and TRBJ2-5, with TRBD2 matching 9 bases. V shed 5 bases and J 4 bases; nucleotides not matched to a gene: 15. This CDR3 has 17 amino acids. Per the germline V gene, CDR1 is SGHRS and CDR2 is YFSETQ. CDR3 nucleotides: TGCGCCAGCAGTTTCCAGGCTAGCGGGGATTACCTAGAGACCCAGTACTTC. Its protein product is CASSFQASGDYLETQYF.

CDR3 DNA: TGTGCCAGCAGCCACGGGACAGGGCAAGATACGCAGTATTTT. Translating gives CASSHGTGQDTQYF. The V gene is TRBV4-2, the J gene TRBJ2-3; TRBD1 aligns across 9 bases. Germline CDR1 LGHNA, CDR2 YNFKEQ. The V gene end was trimmed by 3 bases and the J gene end by 5 bases; junction bases not matched to a gene: 3. The CDR3 is 14 residues long.

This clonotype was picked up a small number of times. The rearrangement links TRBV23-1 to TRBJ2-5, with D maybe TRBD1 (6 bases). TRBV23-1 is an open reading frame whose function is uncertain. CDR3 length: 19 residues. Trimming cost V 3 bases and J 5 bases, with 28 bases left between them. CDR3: CASSHDKEVETGQLETQYF. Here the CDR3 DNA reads TGCGCCAGCAGTCATGATAAAGAAGTCGAAACAGGGCAATTGGAGACCCAGTACTTC.

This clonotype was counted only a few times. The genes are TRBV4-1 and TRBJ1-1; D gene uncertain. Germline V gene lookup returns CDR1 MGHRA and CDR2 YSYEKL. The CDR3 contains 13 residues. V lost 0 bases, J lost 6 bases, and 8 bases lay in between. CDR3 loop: CASSQEGFSEAFF. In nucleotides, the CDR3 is TGCGCCAGCAGCCAAGAAGGGTTCTCTGAAGCTTTCTTT.

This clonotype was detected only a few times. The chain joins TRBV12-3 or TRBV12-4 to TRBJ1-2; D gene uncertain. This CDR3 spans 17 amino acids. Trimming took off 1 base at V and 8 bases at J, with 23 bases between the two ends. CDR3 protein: CASSLVDPNSASRGYTF. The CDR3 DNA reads TGTGCCAGCAGTTTAGTCGACCCTAACTCGGCATCCCGCGGCTACACCTTC.

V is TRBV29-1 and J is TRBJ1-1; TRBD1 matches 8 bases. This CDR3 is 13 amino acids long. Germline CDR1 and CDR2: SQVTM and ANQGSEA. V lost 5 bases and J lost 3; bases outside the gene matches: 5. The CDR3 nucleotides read TGCAGCGTTTGTGGGGACAGGTACACTGAAGCTTTCTTT. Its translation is CSVCGDRYTEAFF.

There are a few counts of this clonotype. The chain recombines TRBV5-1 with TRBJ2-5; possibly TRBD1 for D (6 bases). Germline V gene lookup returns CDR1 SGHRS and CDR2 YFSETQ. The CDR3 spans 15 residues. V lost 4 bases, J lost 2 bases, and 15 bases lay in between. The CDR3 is CASSVTGAPQETQYF. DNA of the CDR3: TGCGCCAGCAGCGTGACAGGAGCTCCACAAGAGACCCAGTACTTC.

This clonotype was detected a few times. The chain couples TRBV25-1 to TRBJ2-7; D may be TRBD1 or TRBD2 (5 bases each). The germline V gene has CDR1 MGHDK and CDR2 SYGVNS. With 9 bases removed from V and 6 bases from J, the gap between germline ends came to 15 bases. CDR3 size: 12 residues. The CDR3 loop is CASGGWSREQYF. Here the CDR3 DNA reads TGTGCCAGTGGGGGATGGAGTCGCGAGCAGTACTTC.

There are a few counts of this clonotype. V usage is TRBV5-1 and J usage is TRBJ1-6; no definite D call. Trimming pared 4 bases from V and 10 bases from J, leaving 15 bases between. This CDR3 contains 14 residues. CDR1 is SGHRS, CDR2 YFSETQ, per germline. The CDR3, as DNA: TGCGCCAGCAGCCCCCGGACGATGGAATCACCCCTCCACTTT. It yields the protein CASSPRTMESPLHF. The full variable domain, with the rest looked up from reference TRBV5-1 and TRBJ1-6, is KAGVTQTPRYLIKTRGQQVTLSCSPISGHRSVSWYQQTPGQGLQFLFEYFSETQRNKGNFPGRFSGRQFSNSRSEMNVSTLELGDSALYLCASSPRTMESPLHFGNGTRLTVT.

The CDR3 DNA follows: TGTGCCAGCAGCAAAAGCATAGGGGCTGTTGAAGCTTTCTTT. It codes for CASSKSIGAVEAFF. The V call is TRBV3-1, the J call TRBJ1-1; tentatively, D is TRBD1 (5 bases). Trimming cost V 5 bases and J 7 bases, with 17 bases left between them. CDR3 length equals 14 residues. Germline V CDR1 and CDR2: LGHDT, YNNKEL (reference sequence). Based on the CDR3 plus reference TRBV3-1 and TRBJ1-1, the full variable domain is DTAVSQTPKYLVTQMGNDKSIKCEQNLGHDTMYWYKQDSKKFLKIMFSYNNKELIINETVPNRFSPKSPDKAHLNLHINSLELGDSAVYFCASSKSIGAVEAFFGQGTRLTVV.

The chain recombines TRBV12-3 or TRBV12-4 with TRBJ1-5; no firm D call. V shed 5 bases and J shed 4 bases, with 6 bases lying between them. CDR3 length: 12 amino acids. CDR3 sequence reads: CASSPVNQPQHF. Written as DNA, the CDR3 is TGTGCCAGCAGTCCTGTAAATCAGCCCCAGCATTTT.

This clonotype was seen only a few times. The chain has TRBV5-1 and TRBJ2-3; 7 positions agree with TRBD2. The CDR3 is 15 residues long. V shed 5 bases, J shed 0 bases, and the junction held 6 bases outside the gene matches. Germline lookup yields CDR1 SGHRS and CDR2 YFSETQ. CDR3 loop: CASRGEGQSTDTQYF. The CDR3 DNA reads TGCGCCAGCAGAGGGGAGGGTCAGAGCACAGATACGCAGTATTTT.

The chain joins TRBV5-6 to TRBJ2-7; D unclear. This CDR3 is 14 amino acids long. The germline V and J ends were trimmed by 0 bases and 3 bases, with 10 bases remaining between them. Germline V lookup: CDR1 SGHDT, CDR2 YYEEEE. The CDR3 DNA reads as TGTGCCAGCAGCTTGGCGGAAAATCGCTACGAGCAGTACTTC. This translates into CASSLAENRYEQYF.

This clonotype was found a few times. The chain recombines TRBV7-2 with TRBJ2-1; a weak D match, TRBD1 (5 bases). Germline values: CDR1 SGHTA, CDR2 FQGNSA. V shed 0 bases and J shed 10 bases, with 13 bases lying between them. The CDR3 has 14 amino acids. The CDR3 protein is CASSLAVQAREQFF. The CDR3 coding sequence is TGTGCCAGCAGCTTAGCTGTACAGGCCAGGGAGCAGTTCTTC. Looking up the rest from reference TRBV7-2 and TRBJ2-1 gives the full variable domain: GAGVSQSPSNKVTEKGKDVELRCDPISGHTALYWYRQSLGQGLEFLIYFQGNSAPDKSGLPSDRFSAERTGGSVSTLTIQRTQQEDSAVYLCASSLAVQAREQFFGPGTRLTVL.

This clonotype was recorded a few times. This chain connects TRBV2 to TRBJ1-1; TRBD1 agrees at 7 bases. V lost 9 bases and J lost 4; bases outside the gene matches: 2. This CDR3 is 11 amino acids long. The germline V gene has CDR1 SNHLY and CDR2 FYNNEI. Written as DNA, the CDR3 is TGTGCCAGAGCAGGGGGCACTGAAGCTTTCTTT. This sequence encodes CARAGGTEAFF.

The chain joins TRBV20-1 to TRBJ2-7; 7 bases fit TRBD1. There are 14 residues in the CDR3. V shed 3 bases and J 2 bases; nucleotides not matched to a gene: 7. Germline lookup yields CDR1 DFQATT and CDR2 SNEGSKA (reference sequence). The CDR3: CSARSGDSTYEQYV. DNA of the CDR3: TGCAGTGCTAGGTCAGGGGACAGTACCTACGAGCAGTACGTC.

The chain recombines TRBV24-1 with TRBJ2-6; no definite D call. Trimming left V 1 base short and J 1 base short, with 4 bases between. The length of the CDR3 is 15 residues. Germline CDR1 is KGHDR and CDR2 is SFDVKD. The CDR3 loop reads CATSDLGSGANVLTF. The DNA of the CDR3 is TGTGCCACCAGTGATTTAGGGTCTGGGGCCAACGTCCTGACTTTC.

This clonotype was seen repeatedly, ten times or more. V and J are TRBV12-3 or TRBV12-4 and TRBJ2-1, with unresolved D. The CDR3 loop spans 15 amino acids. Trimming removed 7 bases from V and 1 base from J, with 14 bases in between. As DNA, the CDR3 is TGTGCCAGCAACCATAGGCGAGTATCCTACAATGAGCAGTTCTTC. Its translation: CASNHRRVSYNEQFF.

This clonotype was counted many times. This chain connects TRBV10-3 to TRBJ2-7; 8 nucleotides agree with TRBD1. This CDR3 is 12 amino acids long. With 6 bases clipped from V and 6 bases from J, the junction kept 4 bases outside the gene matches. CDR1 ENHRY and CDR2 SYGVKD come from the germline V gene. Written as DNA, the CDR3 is TGTGCCATCAGCCAAGACAGGGGCGAGCAGTACGTC. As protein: CAISQDRGEQYV.

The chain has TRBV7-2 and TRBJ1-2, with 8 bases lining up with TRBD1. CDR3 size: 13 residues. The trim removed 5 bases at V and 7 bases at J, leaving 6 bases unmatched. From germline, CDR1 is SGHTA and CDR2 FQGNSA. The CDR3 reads CASSQWTGLGYTF. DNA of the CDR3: TGTGCCAGCAGCCAATGGACAGGGCTTGGCTACACCTTC. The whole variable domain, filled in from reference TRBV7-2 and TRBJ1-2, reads GAGVSQSPSNKVTEKGKDVELRCDPISGHTALYWYRQSLGQGLEFLIYFQGNSAPDKSGLPSDRFSAERTGGSVSTLTIQRTQQEDSAVYLCASSQWTGLGYTFGSGTRLTVV.

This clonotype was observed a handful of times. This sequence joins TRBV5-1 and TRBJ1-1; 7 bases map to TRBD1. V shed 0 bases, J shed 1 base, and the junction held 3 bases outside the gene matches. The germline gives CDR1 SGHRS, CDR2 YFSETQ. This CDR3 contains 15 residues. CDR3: CASSLDGQENTEAFF. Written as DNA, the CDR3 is TGCGCCAGCAGCTTGGATGGACAGGAGAACACTGAAGCTTTCTTT.

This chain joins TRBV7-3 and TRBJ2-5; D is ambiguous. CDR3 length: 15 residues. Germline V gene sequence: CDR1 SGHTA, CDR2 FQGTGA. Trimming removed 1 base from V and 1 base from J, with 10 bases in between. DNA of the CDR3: TGTGCCAGCAGCTTAAACGGCCTAACCCAAGAGACCCAGTACTTC. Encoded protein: CASSLNGLTQETQYF.

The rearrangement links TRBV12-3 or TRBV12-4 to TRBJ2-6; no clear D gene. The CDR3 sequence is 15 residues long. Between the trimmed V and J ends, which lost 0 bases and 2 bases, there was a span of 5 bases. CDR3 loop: CASSLAGPGANVLTF. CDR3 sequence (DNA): TGTGCCAGCAGTTTAGCTGGCCCTGGGGCCAACGTCCTGACTTTC.

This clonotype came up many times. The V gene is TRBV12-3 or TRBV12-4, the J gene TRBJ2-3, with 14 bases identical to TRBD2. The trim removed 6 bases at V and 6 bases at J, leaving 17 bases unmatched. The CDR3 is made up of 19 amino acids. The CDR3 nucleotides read TGTGCCAGCAGGACCGATTACGTGGGACTAGCGGGGGCTTCGGATACGCAGTATTTT. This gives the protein CASRTDYVGLAGASDTQYF.

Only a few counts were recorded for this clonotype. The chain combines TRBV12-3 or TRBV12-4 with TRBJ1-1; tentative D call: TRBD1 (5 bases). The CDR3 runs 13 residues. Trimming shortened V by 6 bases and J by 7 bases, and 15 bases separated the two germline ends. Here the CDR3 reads CASSTRGSGEAFF. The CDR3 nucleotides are TGTGCCAGCAGCACGAGGGGTAGCGGTGAAGCTTTCTTT.

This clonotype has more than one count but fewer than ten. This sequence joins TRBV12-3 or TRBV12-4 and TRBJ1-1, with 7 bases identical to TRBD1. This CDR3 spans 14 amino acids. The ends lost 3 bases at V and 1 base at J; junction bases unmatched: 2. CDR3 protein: CASSFRGTNTEAFF. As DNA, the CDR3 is TGTGCCAGCAGTTTCAGGGGGACGAACACTGAAGCTTTCTTT.

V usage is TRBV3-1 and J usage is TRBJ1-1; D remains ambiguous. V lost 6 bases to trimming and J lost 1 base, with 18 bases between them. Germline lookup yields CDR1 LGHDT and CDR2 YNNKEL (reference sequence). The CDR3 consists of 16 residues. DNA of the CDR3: TGTGCCAGCAGTCCCCCGACCGGCCTGGGGAACACTGAAGCTTTCTTT. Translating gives CASSPPTGLGNTEAFF.

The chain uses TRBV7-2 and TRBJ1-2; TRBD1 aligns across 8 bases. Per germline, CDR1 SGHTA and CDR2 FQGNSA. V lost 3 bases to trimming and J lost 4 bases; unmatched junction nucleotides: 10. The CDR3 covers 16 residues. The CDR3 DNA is TGTGCCAGCAGCTTCCCGGGACAGGCGGCGAGCTATGGCTACACCTTC. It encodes CASSFPGQAASYGYTF.

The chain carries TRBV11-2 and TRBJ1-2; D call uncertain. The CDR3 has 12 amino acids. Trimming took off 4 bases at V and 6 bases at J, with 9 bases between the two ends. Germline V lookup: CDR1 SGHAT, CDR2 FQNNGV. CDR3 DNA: TGTGCCAGCAGCTCCTCTACCCATGGCTACACCTTC. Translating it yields CASSSSTHGYTF. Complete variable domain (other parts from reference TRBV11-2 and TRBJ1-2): EAGVAQSPRYKIIEKRQSVAFWCNPISGHATLYWYQQILGQGPKLLIQFQNNGVVDDSQLPKDRFSAERLKGVDSTLKIQPAKLEDSAVYLCASSSSTHGYTFGSGTRLTVV.